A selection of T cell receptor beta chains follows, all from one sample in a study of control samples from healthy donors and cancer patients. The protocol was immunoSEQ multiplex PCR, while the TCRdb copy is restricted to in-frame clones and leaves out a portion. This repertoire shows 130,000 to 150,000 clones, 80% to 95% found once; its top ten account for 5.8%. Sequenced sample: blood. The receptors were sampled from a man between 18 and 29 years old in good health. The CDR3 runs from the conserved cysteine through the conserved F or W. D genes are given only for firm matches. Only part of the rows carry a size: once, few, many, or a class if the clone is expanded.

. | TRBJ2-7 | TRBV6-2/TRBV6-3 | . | TGTGCCAGCAGTTACCATCTCGACGAGCAGTACTTC | CASSYHLDEQYF
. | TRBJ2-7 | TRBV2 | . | TGTGCCAGCAGTGAATATTGGGTTGCGGAGCAGTACTTC | CASSEYWVAEQYF
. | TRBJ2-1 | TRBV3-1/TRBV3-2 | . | TGTGCCAGCAGCGTTCAGGGGAACAATGAGCAGTTCTTC | CASSVQGNNEQFF
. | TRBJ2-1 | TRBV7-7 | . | TGTGCTAGCAGCTTAGCGTCGGGCGGGTATGAGCAGTTCTTC | CASSLASGGYEQFF
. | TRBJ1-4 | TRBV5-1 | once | TGCGCCAGCACCGAAGGACTTCCTAATGAAAAACTGTTTTTT | CASTEGLPNEKLFF
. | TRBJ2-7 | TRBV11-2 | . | TGTGCCAGCAGCTTACTGGAACACTACGAGCAGTACTTC | CASSLLEHYEQYF
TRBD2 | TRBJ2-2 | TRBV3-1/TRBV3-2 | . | TGTGCCAGCAGCCAAGCACTAGCGGGGAACACCGGGGAGCTGTTTTTT | CASSQALAGNTGELFF
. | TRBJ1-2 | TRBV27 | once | TGTGCCAGCATGCGGGCGCAAGTGGGCTACACCTTC | CASMRAQVGYTF
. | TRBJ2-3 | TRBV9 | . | TGTGCCAGCAGCGTACGGGGGCATGACACAGATACGCAGTATTTT | CASSVRGHDTDTQYF
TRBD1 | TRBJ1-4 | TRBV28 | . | TGTGCCAGCAGCTCCGGACAGGCCTCCAATGAAAAACTGTTTTTT | CASSSGQASNEKLFF
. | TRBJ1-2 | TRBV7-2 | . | TGTGCCAGCAGCTTATTGTCCACAGGGCGCAAAACTACTAACTATGGCTACACCTTC | CASSLLSTGRKTTNYGYTF